The clone carrying this T cell receptor (beta chain) was picked up many times. Mismatch with germline at one junction end may stem from a read error. CDR3 length: 12 amino acids. Germline V gene lookup returns CDR1 SGHKS and CDR2 YYEKEE (reference sequence). This specimen belongs to a study of T-cell memory formation after mild COVID-19. TCRdb recomputed calls from the 5' RACE reads with MiXCR, one row per CDR3 protein. The sample lists 400,000 to 500,000 distinct CDR3 sequences; roughly 20% were seen once. The chain links TRBV5-5 to TRBJ1-2; tentatively, D is TRBD1 (6 bases). Sequenced sample: PBMCs or a T cell subset sorted from them (not recorded which). This TCR derives from an adult woman who had mild COVID-19 (a few samples of this study predate the infection). Cell type and time point are not known. The DNA for the CDR3 is TGTGCCAGCAGCCATCTACAGGGCCCGCTCGCCTTC. Protein product: CASSHLQGPLAF.